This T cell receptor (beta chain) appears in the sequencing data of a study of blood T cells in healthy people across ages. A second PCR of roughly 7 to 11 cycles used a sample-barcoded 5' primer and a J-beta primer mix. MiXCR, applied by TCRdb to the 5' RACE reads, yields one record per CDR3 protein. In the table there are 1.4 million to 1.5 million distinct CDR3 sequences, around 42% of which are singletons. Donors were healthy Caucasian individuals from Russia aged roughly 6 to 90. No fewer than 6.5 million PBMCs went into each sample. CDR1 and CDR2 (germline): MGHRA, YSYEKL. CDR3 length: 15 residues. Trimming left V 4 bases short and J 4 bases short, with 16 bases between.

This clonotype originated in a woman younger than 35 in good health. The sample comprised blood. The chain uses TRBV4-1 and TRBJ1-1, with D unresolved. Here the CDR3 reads CASSPDDGRGTEAFF. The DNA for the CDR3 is TGCGCCAGCAGCCCGGATGACGGTCGGGGCACTGAAGCTTTCTTT.